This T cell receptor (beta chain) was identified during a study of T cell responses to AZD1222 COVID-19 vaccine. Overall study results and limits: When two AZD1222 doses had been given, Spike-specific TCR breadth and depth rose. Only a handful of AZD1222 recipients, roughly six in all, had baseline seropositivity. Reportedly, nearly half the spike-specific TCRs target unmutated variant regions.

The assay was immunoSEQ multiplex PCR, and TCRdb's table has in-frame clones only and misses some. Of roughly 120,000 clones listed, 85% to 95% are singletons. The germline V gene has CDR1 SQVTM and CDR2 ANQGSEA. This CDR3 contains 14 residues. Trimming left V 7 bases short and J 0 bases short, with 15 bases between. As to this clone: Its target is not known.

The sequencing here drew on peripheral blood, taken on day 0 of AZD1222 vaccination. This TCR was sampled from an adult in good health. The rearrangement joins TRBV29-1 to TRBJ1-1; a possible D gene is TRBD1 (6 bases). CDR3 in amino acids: CSAKGVSLNTEAFF. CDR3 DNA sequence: TGCAGCGCCAAGGGGGTCAGCCTGAACACTGAAGCTTTCTTT.